The 13 T cell receptor beta chains in this list originate from one sample, sequenced in a study of T cell responses to AZD1222 COVID-19 vaccine. The table came from immunoSEQ multiplex PCR; TCRdb's copy has only in-frame clones and leaves some out. Of 90,000 to 150,000 clones in the sample, approximately 90% were seen once. This material consisted of peripheral blood, taken on day 0 of AZD1222 vaccination. These receptors were collected from an adult in good health.

The V call is TRBV7-9, the J call TRBJ1-1; D call uncertain. Germline assignment: CDR1 SEHNR and CDR2 FQNEAQ (reference sequence). V was pared by 0 bases and J by 3 bases, with 5 bases between. This CDR3 spans 13 amino acids. The CDR3 sequence: CASSLAGDTEAFF. CDR3 nucleotides: TGTGCCAGCAGCTTAGCTGGGGACACTGAAGCTTTCTTT.

The rearrangement links TRBV6-4 to TRBJ2-1, with 9 bases aligning to TRBD1. V trimming: 5 bases; J trimming: 5 bases; junction bases outside the gene matches: 4. This CDR3 comprises 14 residues. The germline V gene encodes CDR1 MRHNA and CDR2 SNTAGT. CDR3 residues: CASSKTGGDNEQFF. In nucleotides, the CDR3 is TGTGCCAGCAGTAAGACAGGGGGGGACAATGAGCAGTTCTTC.

J is TRBJ1-5 and V is TRBV2; TRBD1 matches 8 bases. Unmatched junction bases numbered 7, after V lost 7 bases and J lost 5 bases. The length of the CDR3 is 14 residues. Germline lookup yields CDR1 SNHLY and CDR2 FYNNEI. CDR3 sequence reads: CASTTDRAYQPQHF. For the CDR3, the DNA is TGTGCCAGCACAACGGACAGGGCGTATCAGCCCCAGCATTTT.

CDR3 loop: CASGSGQRYYGYTF. The CDR3 region has the DNA TGTGCCAGCGGTTCGGGACAGAGATACTATGGCTACACCTTC. V gene TRBV7-6 combines with J gene TRBJ1-2; TRBD1 matches 7 bases. The CDR3 spans 14 residues. V lost 8 bases, J lost 3 bases, and 9 bases stayed unmatched. CDR1 and CDR2 from the germline V gene are SGHVS and FNYEAQ.

The chain recombines TRBV5-6 with TRBJ1-6; 7 nucleotides line up with TRBD1. After removal of 4 bases from V and 8 bases from J, the junction contained 12 bases not matched to a gene. This CDR3 has 16 residues. Germline V lookup: CDR1 SGHDT, CDR2 YYEEEE. The CDR3: CASSPRRGLGDSPLHF. In DNA form, the CDR3 reads TGTGCCAGCAGCCCGCGAAGGGGGCTAGGGGATTCACCCCTCCACTTT.

The chain links TRBV5-4 to TRBJ1-4, with 8 bases identical to TRBD1. The CDR3 spans 17 residues. The V gene end was trimmed by 4 bases and the J gene end by 8 bases; junction bases not matched to a gene: 16. Germline V gene lookup returns CDR1 SGHNT and CDR2 YYREEE (reference sequence). CDR3 sequence: CASSPGQDTFGWEKLFF. The CDR3 region has the DNA TGTGCCAGCAGCCCGGGACAGGATACTTTCGGTTGGGAAAAACTGTTTTTT. Drawing the rest from reference TRBV5-4 and TRBJ1-4, the complete variable domain is ETGVTQSPTHLIKTRGQQVTLRCSSQSGHNTVSWYQQALGQGPQFIFQYYREEENGRGNFPPRFSGLQFPNYSSELNVNALELDDSALYLCASSPGQDTFGWEKLFFGSGTQLSVL.

This chain links TRBV7-8 with TRBJ1-3, with D perhaps TRBD1 (6 bases). The CDR3 extends over 16 amino acids. V was pared by 3 bases and J by 7 bases, with 19 bases between. The germline V gene encodes CDR1 SGHVS and CDR2 FQNEAQ. In DNA, the CDR3 is TGTGCCAGCAGCTTTCACCAAGGGGGACTCGGGAACACCATATATTTT. Translation gives CASSFHQGGLGNTIYF.

V and J are TRBV6-5 and TRBJ2-2; D call uncertain. The germline gives CDR1 MNHEY, CDR2 SVGAGI. The V gene lost 4 bases and the J gene lost 0 bases, with 0 bases spanning the gap. The CDR3 is 12 amino acids. The CDR3 loop reads CASSSNTGELFF. As DNA, the CDR3 is TGTGCCAGCAGTTCGAACACCGGGGAGCTGTTTTTT.

The gene calls are TRBV6-5 and TRBJ2-7, with 7 bases that match TRBD1. The CDR3 is made up of 15 amino acids. CDR1 and CDR2 from the germline V gene are MNHEY and SVGAGI. The V gene end was trimmed by 5 bases and the J gene end by 7 bases; junction bases not matched to a gene: 14. The CDR3 nucleotides read TGTGCCAGCAGTCGAACGCCGGTAACCAGGGGGGAGCAGTACTTC. Its translation: CASSRTPVTRGEQYF.

The chain employs TRBV28 and TRBJ2-7; D is undetermined. The CDR3 is 14 residues long. The germline gives CDR1 MDHEN, CDR2 SYDVKM. Trimming stripped 3 bases from V and 2 bases from J, with 11 bases between. CDR3 region: CASSFFPLAYEQYF. The CDR3 bases are TGTGCCAGCAGTTTTTTCCCGTTAGCCTACGAGCAGTACTTC.

The chain recombines TRBV19 with TRBJ2-1; 12 bases agree with TRBD2. The germline V gene encodes CDR1 LNHDA and CDR2 SQIVND (reference sequence). V dropped 10 bases and J dropped 4; count of bases not matched to a gene: 14. The CDR3 extends over 17 amino acids. The CDR3 DNA follows: TGTGCCACCACGAGACTAGCGGGAGCAGTGGGTTACAATGAGCAGTTCTTC. This codes for CATTRLAGAVGYNEQFF.

The chain joins TRBV9 to TRBJ2-1, with 10 bases lining up with TRBD2. The CDR3 length is 15 residues. Germline CDR1 reads SGDLS; CDR2 reads YYNGEE. With 0 bases clipped from V and 6 bases from J, the junction kept 3 bases outside the gene matches. The CDR3 loop reads CASSVARTSGNEQFF. Here the CDR3 DNA reads TGTGCCAGCAGCGTAGCCCGGACTAGCGGCAATGAGCAGTTCTTC.

J is TRBJ1-1 and V is TRBV7-9; D is unclear. Trimming shortened V by 0 bases and J by 1 base, and 6 bases separated the two germline ends. This CDR3 contains 14 residues. CDR1 SEHNR and CDR2 FQNEAQ come from the germline V gene (reference sequence). The CDR3 region has the DNA TGTGCCAGCAGCTTAGCGGCGGAGAACACTGAAGCTTTCTTT. As protein: CASSLAAENTEAFF.